This TCR beta chain came from a study of cytomegalovirus exposure and HLA in healthy donors. For the study at large: Among the approximately 420 donors who were genotyped, approximately 83% fell in the genetic ancestry cluster that is associated with self-reported Caucasian donors.

Overall study results and limits: TCR beta V- and J-gene trimming was later associated with a missense DCLRE1C variant.

The PCR had 60 Vbeta and 13 Jbeta primers. TCRdb's table, derived via immunoSEQ multiplex PCR, lists solely in-frame clones and lacks some. Of over 150,000 clones in the sample, more than 65% were seen once. This CDR3 is built from 14 residues. V lost 2 bases and J lost 2, with 10 bases in between. CDR1 is MNHEY, CDR2 SMNVEV, per germline (reference sequence). This clone was seen a few times. Its antigen is not identified. This chain uses TRBV27 with TRBJ2-7, with a weak D call TRBD2 (7 bases). This sequence was found in a girl under 18 in good health and CMV-seropositive. The sample consisted of PBMCs. The CDR3 coding sequence is TGTGCCAGCAGTTTAGGGGGGGCGACCTACGAGCAGTACTTC. Translating gives CASSLGGATYEQYF.